These 7 T cell receptor beta chains share one sample of origin, sequenced in a study of T cell changes during pregnancy in multiple sclerosis. Assay: immunoSEQ multiplex PCR; the TCRdb copy retains only in-frame clones and omits some. The sample includes tens of thousands of clones, almost 95% of them seen just once. The sample in question was CD4+ T cells from peripheral blood mononuclear cells, obtained in the third trimester of pregnancy. These receptor sequences come from a female donor with multiple sclerosis, enrolled in a pregnancy study.

This clone was recorded a few times. The CDR3 nucleotides read TGTGCCTGGAGTGTAACGGGGCAGGGGGCTAACAATCAGCCCCAGCATTTT. Amino acids: CAWSVTGQGANNQPQHF. This chain uses TRBV30 with TRBJ1-5; 8 nucleotides agree with TRBD1. The germline CDR1 and CDR2 sequences are GTSNPN and SVGIG (reference sequence). Losses at the gene ends were 0 bases for V and 3 bases for J; bases not matched to a gene: 10. The CDR3 contains 17 residues. Based on the CDR3 plus reference TRBV30 and TRBJ1-5, the full variable domain is SQTIHQWPATLVQPVGSPLSLECTVEGTSNPNLYWYRQAAGRGLQLLFYSVGIGQISSEVPQNLSASRPQDRQFILSSKKLLLSDSGFYLCAWSVTGQGANNQPQHFGDGTRLSIL.

The V gene is TRBV18, the J gene TRBJ1-1, with unresolved D. Germline V lookup: CDR1 KGHSH, CDR2 LQKENI. V lost 6 bases and J lost 2, with 16 bases in between. This CDR3 contains 15 residues. CDR3 region: CASSSSTVRNTEAFF. The CDR3 DNA is TGTGCCAGCTCCTCCAGCACAGTAAGAAACACTGAAGCTTTCTTT.

The rearrangement links TRBV19 to TRBJ2-3; 10 bases line up with TRBD2. This CDR3 is 15 amino acids long. Germline V CDR1 and CDR2: LNHDA, SQIVND (reference sequence). V lost 6 bases to trimming and J lost 1 base; unmatched junction nucleotides: 4. CDR3 loop: CASRLAGGRTDTQYF. In DNA form, the CDR3 reads TGTGCCAGTAGATTAGCGGGAGGCCGCACAGATACGCAGTATTTT.

The rearrangement joins TRBV19 to TRBJ2-3; 9 nucleotides align to TRBD2. Germline lookup yields CDR1 LNHDA and CDR2 SQIVND (reference sequence). The junction had 6 bases not matched to a gene; V was cut back by 4 bases and J by 1 base. CDR3 length equals 16 residues. CDR3: CASSTRLAVGTDTQYF. The CDR3 DNA sequence: TGTGCCAGTAGTACCCGACTAGCGGTTGGCACAGATACGCAGTATTTT.

In its sample, this clone was seen a few times. The chain is built from TRBV19 and TRBJ2-3; 11 nucleotides line up with TRBD2. The CDR3 length is 16 residues. From germline, CDR1 is LNHDA and CDR2 SQIVND (reference sequence). Trimming at V came to 6 bases and at J to 5 bases, leaving 10 bases not matched to a gene. The CDR3 DNA reads as TGTGCCAGTAGGGCAGGGACTAGCGGAGTCCGAGATACGCAGTATTTT. Its protein is CASRAGTSGVRDTQYF.

The chain joins TRBV18 to TRBJ1-1; D perhaps matches TRBD1 (5 bases). Germline V CDR1 and CDR2: KGHSH, LQKENI. The V end lost 3 bases, the J end lost 1 base, and 9 bases lay between the germline ends. This CDR3 has 14 residues. CDR3 in amino acids: CASSPEGPNTEAFF. CDR3 nucleotide sequence: TGTGCCAGCTCACCGGAGGGGCCGAACACTGAAGCTTTCTTT.

The V call is TRBV5-1, the J call TRBJ2-3, with 8 bases fitting TRBD2. CDR3 length: 15 amino acids. The ends lost 5 bases at V and 3 bases at J; junction bases unmatched: 8. The V gene's germline CDR1 is SGHRS and CDR2 YFSETQ. CDR3 sequence (DNA): TGCGCCAGCAGTCTAAGCGGGAGAAGGACAGATACGCAGTATTTT. It is translated as CASSLSGRRTDTQYF.